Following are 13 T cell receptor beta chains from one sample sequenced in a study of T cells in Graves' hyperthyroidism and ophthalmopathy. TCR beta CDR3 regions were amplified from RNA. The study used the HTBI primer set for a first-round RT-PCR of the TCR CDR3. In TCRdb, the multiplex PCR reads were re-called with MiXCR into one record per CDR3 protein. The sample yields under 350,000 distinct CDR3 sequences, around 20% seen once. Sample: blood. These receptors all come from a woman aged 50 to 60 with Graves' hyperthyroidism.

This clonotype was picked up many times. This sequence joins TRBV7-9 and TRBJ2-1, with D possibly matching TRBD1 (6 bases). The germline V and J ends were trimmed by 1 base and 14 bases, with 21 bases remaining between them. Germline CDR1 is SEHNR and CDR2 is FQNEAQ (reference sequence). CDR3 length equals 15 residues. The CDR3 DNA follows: TGTGCCAGCAGCTTAGTACAGGGCCTTCTCCAGAGGGAGTTCTTC. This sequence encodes CASSLVQGLLQREFF.

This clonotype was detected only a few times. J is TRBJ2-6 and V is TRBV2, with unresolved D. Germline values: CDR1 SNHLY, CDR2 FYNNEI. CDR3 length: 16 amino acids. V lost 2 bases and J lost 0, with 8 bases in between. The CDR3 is CASSEWQGSGANVLTF. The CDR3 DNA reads TGTGCCAGCAGTGAATGGCAAGGCTCTGGGGCCAACGTCCTGACTTTC. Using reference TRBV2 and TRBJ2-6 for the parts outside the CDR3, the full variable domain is EPEVTQTPSHQVTQMGQEVILRCVPISNHLYFYWYRQILGQKVEFLVSFYNNEISEKSEIFDDQFSVERPDGSNFTLKIRSTKLEDSAMYFCASSEWQGSGANVLTFGAGSRLTVL.

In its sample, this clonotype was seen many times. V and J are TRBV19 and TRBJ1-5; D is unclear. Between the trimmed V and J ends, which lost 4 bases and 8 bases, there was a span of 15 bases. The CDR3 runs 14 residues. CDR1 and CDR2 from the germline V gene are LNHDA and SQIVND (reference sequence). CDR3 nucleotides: TGTGCCAGTAGTAACCATATTAGGAGGGAGCCCCAGCATTTT. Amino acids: CASSNHIRREPQHF.

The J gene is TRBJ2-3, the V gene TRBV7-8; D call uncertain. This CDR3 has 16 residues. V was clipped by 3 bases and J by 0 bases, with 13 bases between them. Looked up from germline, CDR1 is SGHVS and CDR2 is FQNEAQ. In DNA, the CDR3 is TGTGCCAGCAGCTTGCTTGGCGGCCAAAGCACAGATACGCAGTATTTT. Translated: CASSLLGGQSTDTQYF.

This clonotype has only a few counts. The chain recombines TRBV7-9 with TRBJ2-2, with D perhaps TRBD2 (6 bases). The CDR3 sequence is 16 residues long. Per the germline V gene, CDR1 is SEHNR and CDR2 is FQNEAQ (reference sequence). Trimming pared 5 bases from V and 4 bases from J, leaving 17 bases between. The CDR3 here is CASSTPTREGTGELFF. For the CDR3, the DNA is TGTGCCAGCAGCACCCCGACTAGAGAGGGCACCGGGGAGCTGTTTTTT.

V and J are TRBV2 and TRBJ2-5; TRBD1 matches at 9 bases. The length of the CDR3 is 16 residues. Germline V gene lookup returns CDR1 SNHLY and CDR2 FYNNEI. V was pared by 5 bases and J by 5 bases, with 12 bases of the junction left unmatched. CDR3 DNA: TGTGCCAGCAGTCGGACAGGGGAAAACACCGGGGAGACCCAGTACTTC. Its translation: CASSRTGENTGETQYF.

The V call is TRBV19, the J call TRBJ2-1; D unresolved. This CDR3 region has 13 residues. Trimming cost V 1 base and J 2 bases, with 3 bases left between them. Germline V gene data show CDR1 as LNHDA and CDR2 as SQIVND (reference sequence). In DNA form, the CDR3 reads TGTGCCAGTAGTATAGGCACCTACAATGAGCAGTTCTTC. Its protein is CASSIGTYNEQFF.

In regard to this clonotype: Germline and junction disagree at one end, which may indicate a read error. The CDR3: CASSYSGGAGENQYF. Here the CDR3 DNA reads TGTGCCAGCAGTTACTCTGGGGGCGCGGGAGAGAACCAGTACTTC. This chain joins TRBV6-6 and TRBJ2-5, with D possibly TRBD2 on 7 matching bases. Germline CDR1 reads MNHNY; CDR2 reads SVGAGI (reference sequence). The length of the CDR3 is 15 residues.

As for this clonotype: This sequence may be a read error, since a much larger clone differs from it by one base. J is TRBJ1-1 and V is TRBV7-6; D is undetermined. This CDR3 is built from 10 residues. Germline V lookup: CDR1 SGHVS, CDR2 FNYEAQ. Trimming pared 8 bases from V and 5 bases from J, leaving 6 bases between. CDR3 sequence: CASAATEAFF. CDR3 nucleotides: TGTGCCAGCGCGGCGACTGAAGCTTTCTTT.

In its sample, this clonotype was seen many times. CDR3 region: CASRPGQVRNQPQHF. The CDR3 DNA sequence: TGTGCCAGCAGACCCGGACAGGTACGCAATCAGCCCCAGCATTTT. V gene TRBV2 combines with J gene TRBJ1-5, with 7 positions matching TRBD1. With 6 bases clipped from V and 2 bases from J, the junction kept 7 bases outside the gene matches. The germline V gene encodes CDR1 SNHLY and CDR2 FYNNEI. The CDR3 loop spans 15 amino acids.

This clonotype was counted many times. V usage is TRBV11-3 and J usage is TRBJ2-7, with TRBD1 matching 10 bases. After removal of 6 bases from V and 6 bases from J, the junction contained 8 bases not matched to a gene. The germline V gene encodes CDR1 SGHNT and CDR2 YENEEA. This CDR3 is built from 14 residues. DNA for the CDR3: TGTGCCAGCAGTTCCGGGACAGGGGCGGGCGAGCAGTACTTC. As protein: CASSSGTGAGEQYF.

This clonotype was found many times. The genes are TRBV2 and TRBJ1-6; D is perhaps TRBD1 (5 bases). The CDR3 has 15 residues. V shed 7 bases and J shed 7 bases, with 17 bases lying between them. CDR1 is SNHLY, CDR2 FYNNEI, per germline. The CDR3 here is CASKGVFVQNSPLHF. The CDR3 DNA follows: TGTGCCAGCAAAGGGGTCTTCGTTCAGAATTCACCCCTCCACTTT.

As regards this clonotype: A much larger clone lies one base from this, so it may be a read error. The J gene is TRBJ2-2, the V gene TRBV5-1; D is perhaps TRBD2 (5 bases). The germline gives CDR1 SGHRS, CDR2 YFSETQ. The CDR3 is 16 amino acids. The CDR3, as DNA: TGCGCCAGCAGCTACGGGCTAGCCCAAAACACCGGGGAGCTGTCTTTT. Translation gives CASSYGLAQNTGELSF.